Given below is one T cell receptor beta chain in context. The antigen is unknown. This entry belongs to a study of CD8 T cells in ankylosing spondylitis. Trimming stripped 5 bases from V and 1 base from J, with 17 bases between. The CDR3 sequence is 16 residues long. Germline V gene lookup returns CDR1 SEHNR and CDR2 FQNEAQ (reference sequence). TCRdb analysed the 5' RACE reads with MiXCR anew, one entry per CDR3 protein. The table records a few hundred thousand distinct CDR3 sequences, more than 20% of them present only once. Overall study results and limits: Under 10 highly homologous variants formed a TCR beta motif that appeared characteristic of ankylosing spondylitis blood.

This chain connects TRBV7-9 to TRBJ1-1; perhaps TRBD1 as D (6 bases). This receptor was identified in a male donor with ankylosing spondylitis. The specimen was blood, either unsorted or a sorted T cell fraction (not recorded which). CDR3 DNA sequence: TGTGCCAGCAGCACGACAGGTTCTGGAGGGAACACTGAAGCTTTCTTT. Translation: CASSTTGSGGNTEAFF.